The 32 T cell receptor beta chains presented below share a single source sample, sequenced in a study of T cells in Graves' hyperthyroidism and ophthalmopathy. The investigators amplified TCR beta CDR3 regions from RNA transcripts. The primer set for the first-round RT-PCR of the TCR CDR3 was HTBI. From the multiplex PCR reads, TCRdb called clonotypes with MiXCR, one entry per CDR3 protein. The repertoire consists of about 200,000 distinct CDR3 sequences, with about 16% occurring once and the leading ten covering about 45%. Sequenced sample: blood. The receptors shown here come from a man aged 35-49 years with Graves' hyperthyroidism.

This clonotype was seen at least ten times. J is TRBJ2-2 and V is TRBV20-1; the D gene is possibly TRBD2 (5 bases). This CDR3 spans 14 amino acids. From germline, CDR1 is DFQATT and CDR2 SNEGSKA (reference sequence). V was pared by 3 bases and J by 8 bases, with 16 bases between. The CDR3 loop reads CSARTYGGLGELFF. DNA of the CDR3: TGCAGTGCTAGGACGTATGGAGGCTTGGGGGAGCTGTTTTTT.

This clonotype was counted at least ten times. The chain links TRBV28 to TRBJ1-1; D is unresolved. V lost 4 bases and J 3 bases, leaving 15 bases between the germline ends. CDR1 is MDHEN, CDR2 SYDVKM, per germline. The CDR3 is 15 residues long. The CDR3 loop reads CASSSGPGRDTEAFF. CDR3 nucleotides: TGTGCCAGCAGTTCCGGACCCGGGCGGGACACTGAAGCTTTCTTT.

This clonotype showed up many times. This chain uses TRBV28 with TRBJ1-1; TRBD1 might be the D (6 bases). CDR3 length: 14 residues. V gave up 2 bases and J gave up 1 base, with 8 bases separating them. The germline CDR1 and CDR2 sequences are MDHEN and SYDVKM. CDR3 sequence reads: CASSLQGTNTEAFF. The CDR3 region has the DNA TGTGCCAGCAGTTTACAGGGGACGAACACTGAAGCTTTCTTT.

This clonotype was counted ten times or more. This rearrangement joins TRBV11-2 to TRBJ2-2; 7 positions agree with TRBD1. The germline V gene encodes CDR1 SGHAT and CDR2 FQNNGV. This CDR3 spans 15 amino acids. Trimming took 5 bases from V and 4 from J; bases not matched to a gene: 7. CDR3 in amino acids: CASSRNRGGTGELFF. Here the CDR3 DNA reads TGTGCCAGCAGCCGAAACAGGGGCGGCACCGGGGAGCTGTTTTTT.

This clonotype was picked up many times. The chain has TRBV20-1 and TRBJ2-7; D is uncertain. The V end was cut by 2 bases, the J end by 5 bases, with 4 bases between. Germline V gene lookup returns CDR1 DFQATT and CDR2 SNEGSKA (reference sequence). The CDR3 has 10 residues. The CDR3 is CSARKDEQYF. The CDR3 bases are TGCAGTGCTAGAAAGGACGAGCAGTACTTC.

The CDR3 DNA follows: TGTGCCAGCAGCTTAGTCGGGAAAGGGAGAAGCTCCTACAATGAGCAGTTCTTC. The encoded protein is CASSLVGKGRSSYNEQFF. This chain joins TRBV7-6 and TRBJ2-1; weak D call: TRBD2 (5 bases). Per the germline V gene, CDR1 is SGHVS and CDR2 is FNYEAQ. This CDR3 has 18 amino acids. Between the trimmed V and J ends, which lost 1 base and 0 bases, there was a span of 16 bases.

This clonotype was seen repeatedly, ten times or more. The chain links TRBV27 to TRBJ1-2; the D is unclear. Trimming removed 3 bases from V and 4 bases from J, with 9 bases in between. Germline CDR1 reads MNHEY; CDR2 reads SMNVEV (reference sequence). CDR3 length: 13 amino acids. The CDR3 loop is CASSFDGPYGYTF. The CDR3 DNA follows: TGTGCCAGCAGTTTTGATGGTCCCTATGGCTACACCTTC.

This clonotype was counted many times. The J gene is TRBJ2-3, the V gene TRBV27; TRBD2 might be the D (5 bases). Looked up from germline, CDR1 is MNHEY and CDR2 is SMNVEV (reference sequence). Trimming removed 3 bases from V and 0 bases from J, with 10 bases in between. The CDR3 loop spans 15 amino acids. CDR3 sequence reads: CASSFSEGSTDTQYF. CDR3 sequence (DNA): TGTGCCAGCAGTTTTTCAGAGGGTAGCACAGATACGCAGTATTTT.

This clonotype has more than one count but fewer than ten. V gene TRBV10-2 combines with J gene TRBJ1-3; D is unclear. Germline-derived CDR1 and CDR2 are WSHSY and SAAADI. This CDR3 is built from 13 residues. The germline V and J ends were trimmed by 5 bases and 5 bases, with 10 bases remaining between them. Written as DNA, the CDR3 is TGCGCCAGCAGTCAGGCAGAGAGAAACACCATATATTTT. It encodes CASSQAERNTIYF.

This clonotype appeared many times. This sequence joins TRBV5-1 and TRBJ2-5; no reliable D call. Germline V gene sequence: CDR1 SGHRS, CDR2 YFSETQ. V lost 4 bases, J lost 0 bases, and 4 bases lay in between. The CDR3 is 12 amino acids. The CDR3 sequence: CASSQDQETQYF. The CDR3, as DNA: TGCGCCAGCAGCCAAGACCAAGAGACCCAGTACTTC.

This sequence joins TRBV12-3 or TRBV12-4 and TRBJ1-6, with 7 positions matching TRBD1. V was clipped by 5 bases and J by 10 bases; unmatched bases: 2. The CDR3 totals 12 residues. The CDR3 reads CASSQQGSPLHF. The CDR3, as DNA: TGTGCCAGCAGTCAACAGGGGTCACCCCTCCACTTT.

This clonotype was detected a few times. This chain links TRBV6-2 or TRBV6-3 with TRBJ2-1, with a possible D match to TRBD2 (6 bases). The CDR3 sequence is 15 residues long. Trimming left V 5 bases short and J 5 bases short, with 16 bases between. From germline, CDR1 is MNHEY and CDR2 SVGEGT. In DNA, the CDR3 is TGTGCCAGCAGTACCAAGCGGGTATTCGACAATGAGCAGTTCTTC. This sequence encodes CASSTKRVFDNEQFF.

This clonotype was seen at least ten times. This chain links TRBV24-1 with TRBJ2-3, with TRBD1 identical over 8 bases. The CDR3 consists of 16 residues. The trim removed 5 bases at V and 1 base at J, leaving 7 bases unmatched. CDR1 is KGHDR and CDR2 is SFDVKD in the germline V gene. CDR3 in DNA: TGTGCCACCAGTGCCACCGCGACAGGGGGCACAGATACGCAGTATTTT. As protein: CATSATATGGTDTQYF.

CDR3 protein: CASSRLAGGGQYF. CDR3 in DNA: TGTGCCAGCAGCCGACTAGCGGGGGGGGGGCAGTACTTC. The rearrangement joins TRBV7-3 to TRBJ2-7; 14 positions agree with TRBD2. Germline values: CDR1 SGHTA, CDR2 FQGTGA. The V and J ends lost 5 bases and 9 bases, in that order; junction bases with no gene match: 3. This CDR3 contains 13 residues.

The J gene is TRBJ2-7, the V gene TRBV5-6; TRBD1 might be the D (6 bases). The V and J ends lost 6 bases and 5 bases respectively, with 15 bases between them. Per germline, CDR1 SGHDT and CDR2 YYEEEE. This CDR3 is 13 amino acids long. CDR3 sequence reads: CASTRGLLHEQYF. The DNA for the CDR3 is TGTGCCAGCACCAGGGGTCTCCTCCACGAGCAGTACTTC.

This clonotype was counted only a few times. V gene TRBV14 combines with J gene TRBJ2-1; a weak D match, TRBD2 (6 bases). Germline V gives CDR1 SGHDN, CDR2 FVKESK. The CDR3 is 16 amino acids. The V end lost 4 bases, the J end lost 2 bases, and 15 bases lay between the germline ends. CDR3 sequence (DNA): TGTGCCAGCAGCCCCCAGGAGGGTTTAACCTACAATGAGCAGTTCTTC. This translates into CASSPQEGLTYNEQFF. Full variable domain (remainder filled in from reference TRBV14 and TRBJ2-1): EAGVTQFPSHSVIEKGQTVTLRCDPISGHDNLYWYRRVMGKEIKFLLHFVKESKQDESGMPNNRFLAERTGGTYSTLKVQPAELEDSGVYFCASSPQEGLTYNEQFFGPGTRLTVL.

The sample holds a few counts of this clonotype. V gene TRBV10-3 combines with J gene TRBJ1-1, with 7 bases fitting TRBD1. The CDR3 is 16 residues long. The V gene's germline CDR1 is ENHRY and CDR2 SYGVKD. Trimming took 0 bases from V and 4 from J; bases not matched to a gene: 8. The CDR3 nucleotides read TGTGCCATCAGTGAGTCCCGACAGGGTGGCGGCACTGAAGCTTTCTTT. Its translation is CAISESRQGGGTEAFF.

This clonotype has a count of ten or more. The chain carries TRBV9 and TRBJ2-1; TRBD2 aligns across 7 bases. There are 14 residues in the CDR3. V dropped 2 bases and J dropped 9; count of bases not matched to a gene: 8. Germline V gene data show CDR1 as SGDLS and CDR2 as YYNGEE. The DNA for the CDR3 is TGTGCCAGCAGCGTGGGGGGGGAGTTCGGTGAGCAGTTCTTC. Translation gives CASSVGGEFGEQFF.

The gene calls are TRBV4-3 and TRBJ2-2, with a possible D match to TRBD2 (6 bases). V shed 1 base and J shed 1 base, with 13 bases lying between them. The CDR3 extends over 17 amino acids. In germline, CDR1 is LGHNA, CDR2 YSLEER. The CDR3 loop is CASSQASWGGNTGELFF. DNA of the CDR3: TGCGCCAGCAGCCAAGCGTCATGGGGAGGGAACACCGGGGAGCTGTTTTTT.

This clonotype came up many times. V is TRBV28 and J is TRBJ2-3; D tentatively fits TRBD1 or TRBD2 (5 bases each). V was cut by 6 bases and J by 5 bases, with 18 bases left in between. This CDR3 has 15 amino acids. Germline V gives CDR1 MDHEN, CDR2 SYDVKM. The CDR3, as DNA: TGTGCCAGCAGAGGCTCGGAGGACACCAGAGATACGCAGTATTTT. It codes for CASRGSEDTRDTQYF.

V usage is TRBV5-1 and J usage is TRBJ1-1; 8 positions match TRBD1. The CDR3 is made up of 15 amino acids. Trimming cost V 4 bases and J 1 base; bases outside gene matches: 6. Germline assignment: CDR1 SGHRS and CDR2 YFSETQ. The CDR3 here is CASSNPGTGNTEAFF. The CDR3, as DNA: TGCGCCAGCAGCAACCCCGGGACAGGGAACACTGAAGCTTTCTTT. Full variable domain (rest looked up from reference TRBV5-1 and TRBJ1-1): KAGVTQTPRYLIKTRGQQVTLSCSPISGHRSVSWYQQTPGQGLQFLFEYFSETQRNKGNFPGRFSGRQFSNSRSEMNVSTLELGDSALYLCASSNPGTGNTEAFFGQGTRLTVV.

Comments on this clonotype: This may be a read error, as it is one base from a much larger clone. The chain combines TRBV30 with TRBJ1-3, with no clear D. The V gene's germline CDR1 is GTSNPN and CDR2 SVGIG (reference sequence). V gave up 3 bases and J gave up 0 bases, with 12 bases separating them. The CDR3 loop spans 15 amino acids. CDR3 in amino acids: CAWSPPVSSGNTIYF. The CDR3 DNA is TGTGCCTGGAGCCCACCCGTTAGCTCTGGAAACACCATATATTTT.

The J gene is TRBJ1-5, the V gene TRBV27, with a possible D match to TRBD1 (5 bases). The V gene's germline CDR1 is MNHEY and CDR2 SMNVEV (reference sequence). Trimming took off 6 bases at V and 5 bases at J, with 14 bases between the two ends. The length of the CDR3 is 14 residues. The chain's CDR3 is CASRRMGGYQPQHF. The CDR3, as DNA: TGTGCCAGCAGGCGGATGGGGGGATATCAGCCCCAGCATTTT.

The chain carries TRBV25-1 and TRBJ2-1; 9 bases are a match to TRBD2. Germline values: CDR1 MGHDK, CDR2 SYGVNS. The CDR3 consists of 18 residues. The junction had 11 bases not matched to a gene; V was cut back by 1 base and J by 4 bases. The CDR3 is CASSESGVASGNYNEQFF. CDR3 sequence (DNA): TGTGCCAGCAGTGAATCAGGGGTGGCTAGCGGGAATTACAATGAGCAGTTCTTC.

J is TRBJ1-2 and V is TRBV28; TRBD1 is a possible D gene (5 bases). This CDR3 has 9 amino acids. V was cut by 8 bases and J by 7 bases, with 5 bases left in between. The germline V gene has CDR1 MDHEN and CDR2 SYDVKM. The CDR3 bases are TGTGCCAGCGGGGGTGGCTACACCTTC. Its translation: CASGGGYTF.

V usage is TRBV5-4 and J usage is TRBJ2-1; 7 bases align to TRBD1. This CDR3 comprises 14 residues. V was clipped by 3 bases and J by 6 bases; unmatched bases: 6. Germline V gene lookup returns CDR1 SGHNT and CDR2 YYREEE (reference sequence). CDR3 sequence reads: CASSSPGTANEQFF. DNA of the CDR3: TGTGCCAGCAGCTCACCCGGGACAGCCAATGAGCAGTTCTTC.

The rearrangement uses TRBV30 and TRBJ1-1; the match to TRBD1 covers 9 bases. V was clipped by 1 base and J by 4 bases; unmatched bases: 4. The CDR3 has 14 amino acids. Germline V gene lookup returns CDR1 GTSNPN and CDR2 SVGIG (reference sequence). The CDR3 here is CAWSGDRVTTEAFF. In DNA, the CDR3 is TGTGCCTGGAGTGGGGACAGGGTGACCACTGAAGCTTTCTTT.

There are many counts of this clonotype. The J gene is TRBJ1-1, the V gene TRBV7-3; 7 bases are a match to TRBD1. With 5 bases clipped from V and 1 base from J, the junction kept 1 base outside the gene matches. There are 13 residues in the CDR3. CDR1 is SGHTA, CDR2 FQGTGA, per germline. The CDR3 region is CASSRDRNTEAFF. The CDR3 DNA follows: TGTGCCAGCAGCCGGGACAGGAACACTGAAGCTTTCTTT.

The chain carries TRBV7-2 and TRBJ2-7; 7 bases match TRBD2. Trimming removed 4 bases from V and 3 bases from J; junction bases left unmatched: 6. This CDR3 has 14 residues. Germline loops: CDR1 SGHTA, CDR2 FQGNSA. CDR3 sequence reads: CASSSRGTHYEQYF. The CDR3 nucleotides are TGTGCCAGCAGCTCGCGGGGGACTCACTACGAGCAGTACTTC.

This clonotype was counted many times. This chain links TRBV28 with TRBJ2-1; 8 bases are shared with TRBD1. The CDR3 sequence is 15 residues long. Germline V gene data show CDR1 as MDHEN and CDR2 as SYDVKM. The J segment lost 1 base and the V segment lost 7 bases, leaving 6 bases of the junction unmatched. The CDR3 nucleotides are TGTGCCAGCATCTCAGGGGGCGCGTCCTACAATGAGCAGTTCTTC. Translating gives CASISGGASYNEQFF.

The chain has TRBV9 and TRBJ2-2, with 8 bases lining up with TRBD2. Trimming took 4 bases from V and 7 from J; bases not matched to a gene: 12. The CDR3 sequence is 16 residues long. Germline V gene data show CDR1 as SGDLS and CDR2 as YYNGEE. CDR3 DNA: TGTGCCAGCAGCCCCCGGGGAGCGGGGGAGGTCGGGGAGCTGTTTTTT. This codes for CASSPRGAGEVGELFF.

This clonotype was seen at least ten times. The gene calls are TRBV6-2 or TRBV6-3 and TRBJ2-7; 12 bases are a match to TRBD2. There are 18 residues in the CDR3. The V and J ends lost 0 bases and 4 bases, in that order; junction bases with no gene match: 10. Germline CDR1 MNHEY, CDR2 SVGEGT. CDR3 protein: CASSYSNFRLAGDYEQYF. The CDR3 DNA is TGTGCCAGCAGTTACTCGAATTTTCGACTAGCGGGGGATTACGAGCAGTACTTC.